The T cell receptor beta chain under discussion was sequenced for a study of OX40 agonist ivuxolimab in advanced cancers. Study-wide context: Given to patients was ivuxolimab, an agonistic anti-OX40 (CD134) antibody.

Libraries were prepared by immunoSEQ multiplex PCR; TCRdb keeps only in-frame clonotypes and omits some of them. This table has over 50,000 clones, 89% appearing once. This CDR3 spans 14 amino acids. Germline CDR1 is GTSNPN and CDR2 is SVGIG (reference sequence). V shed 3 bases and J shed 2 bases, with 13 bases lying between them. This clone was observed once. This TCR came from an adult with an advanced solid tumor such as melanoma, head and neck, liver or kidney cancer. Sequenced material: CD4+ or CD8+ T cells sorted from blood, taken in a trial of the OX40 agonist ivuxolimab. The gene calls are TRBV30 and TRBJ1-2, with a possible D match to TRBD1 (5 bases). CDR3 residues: CAWSRGTQNYGYTF. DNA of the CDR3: TGTGCCTGGAGCCGGGGGACCCAGAACTATGGCTACACCTTC.